What follows is one T cell receptor (beta chain) and its context. Per the original methods: Estimation of nucleated cell counts was performed using reference gene primer amplification. Some clones are missing from TCRdb's copy, which holds only in-frame ones; the method was immunoSEQ multiplex PCR. The V and J calls and clone size were taken over from that table, and D and trimming were inferred from the DNA. This table holds 110,000 to 150,000 clones, roughly four fifths found once. These data belong to a study of blood T cell repertoires in COVID-19. Overall study: In each case, the material was cDNA or gDNA derived from T cells, B-cell-depleted T cells, or PBMCs.

Germline V gene data show CDR1 as SNHLY and CDR2 as FYNNEI. With 6 bases clipped from V and 4 bases from J, the junction kept 3 bases outside the gene matches. This CDR3 has 14 residues. Across 20 to 25 US areas, participants ranged in age from about 18 to 90 years. The study assigned cohorts using participant-reported clinical history. The specimen was PBMCs or T cells enriched from blood (not recorded which). The source is a woman aged 18-29 years who had been exposed to COVID-19. The V gene is TRBV2, the J gene TRBJ2-1; 10 positions match TRBD2. The CDR3 here is CASRGLAYYNEQFF. DNA for the CDR3: TGTGCCAGCAGGGGACTAGCGTATTACAATGAGCAGTTCTTC.